Below, 23 T cell receptor beta chains from the same sample are listed, as sequenced in a study of Ad26.COV2.S vaccination and SARS-CoV-2 variants. Produced via immunoSEQ multiplex PCR; TCRdb's table is partial and in-frame only. The data show about 440,000 clones, around 90% seen once. Sample treatment: roughly 19 received Ad26.COV2.S at low or high dose, single or two shots; several received placebo; per-sample allocation not given. Day 63 after the first vaccine or placebo injection was the time point for sampling. The input for sequencing was peripheral blood, taken in a trial of Ad26.COV2.S vaccine versus placebo. The receptors were sampled from a person between 18 and 65 years old who received the Ad26.COV2.S COVID-19 vaccine or a placebo.

CDR3 region: CASSTAVPYGYTF. The CDR3 bases are TGTGCCAGTAGTACGGCCGTACCTTATGGCTACACCTTC. The rearrangement uses TRBV19 and TRBJ1-2; no clear D gene. Germline loops: CDR1 LNHDA, CDR2 SQIVND (reference sequence). This CDR3 comprises 13 residues. Trimming shortened V by 4 bases and J by 5 bases, and 11 bases separated the two germline ends.

The V gene is TRBV7-2, the J gene TRBJ2-1; maybe TRBD2 (6 bases). This CDR3 spans 17 amino acids. CDR1 is SGHTA, CDR2 FQGNSA, per germline. V lost 3 bases, J lost 2 bases, and 17 bases lay in between. CDR3 sequence: CASSLSQLAPTYNEQFF. The DNA for the CDR3 is TGTGCCAGCAGCTTGAGCCAACTAGCACCGACCTACAATGAGCAGTTCTTC.

The J gene is TRBJ2-7, the V gene TRBV7-8, with TRBD1 matching 8 bases. The junction had 8 bases not matched to a gene; V was cut back by 5 bases and J by 2 bases. The germline gives CDR1 SGHVS, CDR2 FQNEAQ. The CDR3 has 15 amino acids. This chain's CDR3 is CASSPRDRITYEQYF. The CDR3 DNA follows: TGTGCCAGCAGCCCCCGGGACAGGATAACCTACGAGCAGTACTTC.

This clone was observed a single time. The chain links TRBV3-1 (or the pseudogene TRBV3-2) to TRBJ2-3; D could derive from TRBD1 or TRBD2 (5 bases each). CDR1 and CDR2 (germline): LGHDT, YNNKEL (reference sequence). This CDR3 has 16 amino acids. Between the trimmed V and J ends, which lost 2 bases and 1 base, there was a span of 13 bases. The CDR3 is CASSQSRGPRTDTQYF. The DNA for the CDR3 is TGTGCCAGCAGCCAAAGTCGGGGACCCCGCACAGATACGCAGTATTTT.

This chain connects TRBV19 to TRBJ1-2; weak D call: TRBD1 (6 bases). There are 13 residues in the CDR3. Germline V lookup: CDR1 LNHDA, CDR2 SQIVND (reference sequence). Trimming shortened V by 2 bases and J by 2 bases, and 6 bases separated the two germline ends. The CDR3, as DNA: TGTGCCAGTAGTATAACAGGGAACTATGGCTACACCTTC. The encoded protein is CASSITGNYGYTF.

The chain employs TRBV27 and TRBJ2-1, with TRBD2 identical over 11 bases. The length of the CDR3 is 19 residues. V gave up 6 bases and J gave up 2 bases; unmatched junction bases: 15. CDR1 MNHEY and CDR2 SMNVEV come from the germline V gene (reference sequence). CDR3 in amino acids: CASSQTGTSGTRPYNEQFF. The DNA for the CDR3 is TGTGCCAGCAGCCAAACCGGGACTAGCGGAACTCGTCCCTACAATGAGCAGTTCTTC.

The V call is TRBV6-5, the J call TRBJ1-3; a weak D match, TRBD1 (6 bases). Trimming removed 8 bases from V and 2 bases from J, with 13 bases in between. Germline lookup yields CDR1 MNHEY and CDR2 SVGAGI. The CDR3 is 14 amino acids. As DNA, the CDR3 is TGTGCCAGCCGCCGTGAGGGGGCTGGAAACACCATATATTTT. Its protein product is CASRREGAGNTIYF.

The J gene is TRBJ1-1, the V gene TRBV7-2; D remains unclear. Looked up from germline, CDR1 is SGHTA and CDR2 is FQGNSA. This CDR3 contains 13 residues. The ends were cut back, 2 bases at V and 7 bases at J, with 11 bases in the middle. CDR3: CASSLLDGVEAFF. The CDR3 DNA is TGTGCCAGCAGCTTACTGGACGGAGTTGAAGCTTTCTTT.

V usage is TRBV4-3 and J usage is TRBJ2-7; no clear D. V was cut by 1 base and J by 6 bases, with 10 bases left in between. This CDR3 spans 13 amino acids. Germline assignment: CDR1 LGHNA and CDR2 YSLEER. The CDR3 DNA follows: TGCGCCAGCAGCCAAGGCTTGCGTAGCGAGCAGTACTTC. Its translation is CASSQGLRSEQYF.

The chain is built from TRBV21-1 and TRBJ2-1. TRBV21-1 constitutes a pseudogene. The CDR3 contains 14 residues. The CDR3 is CASQGTFSYNEQFF. The CDR3, as DNA: TGTGCCAGCCAGGGGACTTTCTCCTACAATGAGCAGTTCTTC.

The gene calls are TRBV5-1 and TRBJ2-1; 8 bases line up with TRBD1. Germline values: CDR1 SGHRS, CDR2 YFSETQ. V shed 4 bases, J shed 4 bases, and the junction held 7 bases outside the gene matches. This CDR3 comprises 15 residues. CDR3 coding DNA: TGCGCCAGCAGCCCCCCAGGGGGCGAATACAATGAGCAGTTCTTC. Translated, it gives CASSPPGGEYNEQFF. The full variable domain, its missing parts supplied by reference TRBV5-1 and TRBJ2-1, is KAGVTQTPRYLIKTRGQQVTLSCSPISGHRSVSWYQQTPGQGLQFLFEYFSETQRNKGNFPGRFSGRQFSNSRSEMNVSTLELGDSALYLCASSPPGGEYNEQFFGPGTRLTVL.

The genes are TRBV7-2 and TRBJ2-3, with TRBD1 as a possible D gene (5 bases). The CDR3 runs 13 residues. V lost 2 bases, J lost 5 bases, and 8 bases lay in between. CDR1 SGHTA and CDR2 FQGNSA come from the germline V gene. The CDR3 protein is CASSLQGQDTQYF. DNA for the CDR3: TGTGCCAGCAGCTTACAGGGCCAAGATACGCAGTATTTT. The full variable domain, rest sourced from reference TRBV7-2 and TRBJ2-3, is GAGVSQSPSNKVTEKGKDVELRCDPISGHTALYWYRQSLGQGLEFLIYFQGNSAPDKSGLPSDRFSAERTGGSVSTLTIQRTQQEDSAVYLCASSLQGQDTQYFGPGTRLTVL.

J is TRBJ2-2 and V is TRBV7-6; D not resolved. The CDR3 is 18 residues long. CDR1 and CDR2 from the germline V gene are SGHVS and FNYEAQ. Trimming took off 1 base at V and 0 bases at J, with 15 bases between the two ends. The CDR3 sequence is CASSLGLSASSNTGELFF. CDR3 nucleotide sequence: TGTGCCAGCAGCTTAGGGTTATCGGCTAGTTCGAACACCGGGGAGCTGTTTTTT.

The gene calls are TRBV21-1 and TRBJ2-5; TRBD1, the D gene given by the table, was not confirmed from the DNA. TRBV21-1 is shown as a pseudogene. The CDR3 is made up of 14 amino acids. The CDR3 nucleotides are TGTGCCAGCAGCAAAAGGCAGGCCAAACAGACCCAGTACTTC. Its protein product is CASSKRQAKQTQYF.

The chain has TRBV9 and TRBJ2-1; 9 nucleotides line up with TRBD1. Losses at the gene ends were 2 bases for V and 7 bases for J; bases not matched to a gene: 19. This CDR3 region has 19 residues. Germline CDR1 SGDLS, CDR2 YYNGEE. The CDR3 here is CASSVQTGTGYLSGNEQFF. DNA for the CDR3: TGTGCCAGCAGCGTCCAAACCGGGACAGGGTATTTAAGCGGGAATGAGCAGTTCTTC.

This clone is a singleton in its sample. The genes are TRBV9 and TRBJ1-1, with TRBD1 matching over 8 bases. The CDR3 has 15 amino acids. The V and J ends lost 1 base and 3 bases, in that order; junction bases with no gene match: 5. CDR1 and CDR2 (germline): SGDLS, YYNGEE. CDR3 residues: CASSVSGGFDTEAFF. The DNA of the CDR3 is TGTGCCAGCAGCGTATCAGGGGGCTTTGACACTGAAGCTTTCTTT.

The chain joins TRBV19 to TRBJ2-7; D unresolved. Germline values: CDR1 LNHDA, CDR2 SQIVND (reference sequence). V lost 3 bases and J lost 0, with 6 bases in between. This CDR3 has 13 amino acids. The CDR3, as DNA: TGTGCCAGTAGTATCGGCACCTCCTACGAGCAGTACTTC. Translated, it gives CASSIGTSYEQYF.

The chain has TRBV14 and TRBJ2-1, with 10 bases fitting TRBD1. The CDR3 extends over 13 amino acids. Germline V gene lookup returns CDR1 SGHDN and CDR2 FVKESK. Trimming at V came to 4 bases and at J to 15 bases, leaving 9 bases not matched to a gene. CDR3 nucleotides: TGTGCCAGCAGCCGCCCACGACAGGGGGCCAGGTTCTTC. Protein sequence: CASSRPRQGARFF.

V usage is TRBV6-1 and J usage is TRBJ1-3, with D uncertain. The CDR3 is 13 amino acids. Trimming removed 0 bases at V and 4 bases at J, with 4 bases between. Germline V CDR1 and CDR2: MNHNS, SASEGT. CDR3 residues: CASSEAGGNTIYF. In DNA, the CDR3 is TGTGCCAGCAGTGAAGCCGGGGGAAACACCATATATTTT.

The chain recombines TRBV9 with TRBJ1-2; TRBD1 matches at 12 bases. The CDR3 loop spans 17 amino acids. Germline-derived CDR1 and CDR2 are SGDLS and YYNGEE. The V and J ends lost 2 bases and 2 bases, in that order; junction bases with no gene match: 7. CDR3 in amino acids: CASSVGTGGLANYGYTF. The DNA for the CDR3 is TGTGCCAGCAGCGTCGGGACAGGGGGCCTAGCGAACTATGGCTACACCTTC.

The chain joins TRBV7-8 to TRBJ1-5; TRBD1 is a possible D gene (5 bases). Germline V gives CDR1 SGHVS, CDR2 FQNEAQ. This CDR3 has 14 amino acids. The V end lost 1 base, the J end lost 2 bases, and 6 bases lay between the germline ends. CDR3 protein: CASSLVRGNQPQHF. CDR3 nucleotide sequence: TGTGCCAGCAGCTTAGTCAGGGGCAATCAGCCCCAGCATTTT. Complete variable domain (other parts from reference TRBV7-8 and TRBJ1-5): GAGVSQSPRYKVAKRGQDVALRCDPISGHVSLFWYQQALGQGPEFLTYFQNEAQLDKSGLPSDRFFAERPEGSVSTLKIQRTQQEDSAVYLCASSLVRGNQPQHFGDGTRLSIL.

The chain has TRBV5-8 and TRBJ2-1; 11 bases agree with TRBD2. The CDR3 has 15 amino acids. The germline CDR1 and CDR2 sequences are SGHTS and YDEGEE. V lost 0 bases to trimming and J lost 4 bases; unmatched junction nucleotides: 0. The CDR3 protein is CASSLGTSGYNEQFF. The CDR3 DNA follows: TGTGCCAGCAGCTTGGGGACTAGCGGGTACAATGAGCAGTTCTTC.

The J gene is TRBJ2-5, the V gene TRBV15; 11 nucleotides line up with TRBD1. Germline lookup yields CDR1 LNHNV and CDR2 YYDKDF (reference sequence). The CDR3 length is 19 residues. With 2 bases clipped from V and 1 base from J, the junction kept 12 bases outside the gene matches. In DNA, the CDR3 is TGTGCCACCAGCAGACGAAGGACCCGGGACAGGGGGTCCCAAGAGACCCAGTACTTC. Encoded protein: CATSRRRTRDRGSQETQYF.